The 5 T cell receptor beta chains reported below all come from one sample, sequenced in a study of T cell responses to AZD1222 COVID-19 vaccine. TCRdb's copy holds only in-frame clones and misses some; the assay was immunoSEQ multiplex PCR. This sample has 180,000 or so clones, with 85% to 90% found just once. The source material was peripheral blood, sampled on day 0 of AZD1222 vaccination. Every receptor here comes from an adult in good health.

V usage is TRBV15 and J usage is TRBJ2-5; 9 bases agree with TRBD2. The J segment lost 5 bases and the V segment lost 0 bases, leaving 4 bases of the junction unmatched. The CDR3 loop spans 15 amino acids. CDR1 is LNHNV and CDR2 is YYDKDF in the germline V gene (reference sequence). The CDR3 DNA reads as TGTGCCACCAGCAGAGATGGGCGGGAGGGCGAGACCCAGTACTTC. Its translation is CATSRDGREGETQYF.

The chain employs TRBV19 and TRBJ1-2; D remains ambiguous. Per the germline V gene, CDR1 is LNHDA and CDR2 is SQIVND (reference sequence). The length of the CDR3 is 11 residues. Trimming left V 6 bases short and J 4 bases short, with 6 bases between. CDR3 region: CASSLFYGYTF. DNA for the CDR3: TGTGCCAGTAGCCTTTTCTATGGCTACACCTTC.

The gene calls are TRBV5-5 and TRBJ2-3, with no clear D. Between the trimmed V and J ends, which lost 0 bases and 0 bases, there was a span of 8 bases. Germline V gene data show CDR1 as SGHKS and CDR2 as YYEKEE (reference sequence). CDR3 length equals 15 residues. Written as DNA, the CDR3 is TGTGCCAGCAGCTTGGCTTGGTCTAGCACAGATACGCAGTATTTT. Its translation: CASSLAWSSTDTQYF. The variable domain in full, with the rest retrieved from reference TRBV5-5 and TRBJ2-3, is DAGVTQSPTHLIKTRGQQVTLRCSPISGHKSVSWYQQVLGQGPQFIFQYYEKEERGRGNFPDRFSARQFPNYSSELNVNALLLGDSALYLCASSLAWSSTDTQYFGPGTRLTVL.

The rearrangement uses TRBV4-1 and TRBJ1-1, with 11 bases matching TRBD1. The CDR3 length is 15 residues. V was clipped by 1 base and J by 7 bases; unmatched bases: 5. The germline V gene has CDR1 MGHRA and CDR2 YSYEKL. The CDR3 reads CASSQGTGGMGEAFF. For the CDR3, the DNA is TGCGCCAGCAGCCAAGGGACAGGGGGCATGGGTGAAGCTTTCTTT.

CDR3 residues: CASRAGGANTGELFF. CDR3 DNA: TGTGCCAGCAGAGCCGGGGGCGCGAACACCGGGGAGCTGTTTTTT. This chain connects TRBV28 to TRBJ2-2; D may be TRBD1 or TRBD2 (6 bases each). CDR1 MDHEN and CDR2 SYDVKM come from the germline V gene. V dropped 6 bases and J dropped 0 bases, with 11 bases sitting between them. This CDR3 is 15 amino acids long.